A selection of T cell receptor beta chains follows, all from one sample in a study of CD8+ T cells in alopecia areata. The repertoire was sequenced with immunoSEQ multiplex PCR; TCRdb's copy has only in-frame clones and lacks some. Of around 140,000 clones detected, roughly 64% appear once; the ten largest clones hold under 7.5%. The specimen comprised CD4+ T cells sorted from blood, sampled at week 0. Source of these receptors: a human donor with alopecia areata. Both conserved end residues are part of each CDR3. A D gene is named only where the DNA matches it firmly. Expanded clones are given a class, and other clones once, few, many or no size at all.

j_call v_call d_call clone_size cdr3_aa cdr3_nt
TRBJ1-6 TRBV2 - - CASSAEGGSMGSPLHF TGTGCCAGCAGTGCCGAGGGAGGCAGCATGGGATCACCCCTCCACTTT
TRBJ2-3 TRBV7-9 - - CASSLEVSHTQYF TGTGCCAGCAGCTTAGAAGTCTCACATACGCAGTATTTT
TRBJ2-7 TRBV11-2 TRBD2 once CASSLGGTSLYEQYF TGTGCCAGCAGCTTAGGCGGGACTAGCCTCTACGAGCAGTACTTC
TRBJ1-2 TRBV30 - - CAWRGLQPVFTF TGTGCCTGGAGGGGACTACAGCCGGTTTTCACCTTC
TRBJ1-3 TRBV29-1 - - CSVLQGAGNTIYF TGCAGCGTTCTACAGGGAGCAGGAAACACCATATATTTT
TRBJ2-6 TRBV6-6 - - CASTFGTTGANVLTF TGTGCCAGCACCTTCGGGACGACTGGGGCCAACGTCCTGACTTTC
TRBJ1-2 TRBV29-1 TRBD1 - CSVVVRQGGGYTF TGCAGCGTTGTGGTTCGACAGGGGGGTGGCTACACCTTC
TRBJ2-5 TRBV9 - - CASSPGGLQETQYF TGTGCCAGCAGCCCAGGGGGGCTACAAGAGACCCAGTACTTC
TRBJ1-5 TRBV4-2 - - CASSLGMSNQPQHF TGTGCCAGCAGCCTAGGGATGAGCAATCAGCCCCAGCATTTT
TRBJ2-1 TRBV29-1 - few CSVEDPGNEQFF TGCAGCGTTGAAGATCCAGGCAATGAGCAGTTCTTC
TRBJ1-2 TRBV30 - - CAWGPRGYTF TGTGCCTGGGGCCCCCGTGGCTACACCTTC
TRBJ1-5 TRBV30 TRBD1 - CAWSEDRERDQPQHF TGTGCCTGGAGTGAGGACAGGGAGAGGGATCAGCCCCAGCATTTT
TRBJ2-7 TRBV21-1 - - CASSKRNPPGQRQYF TGTGCCAGCAGCAAAAGGAACCCTCCAGGACAGAGGCAGTACTTC
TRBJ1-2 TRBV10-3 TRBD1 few CAISGQGQNGYTF TGTGCCATCAGCGGACAGGGTCAAAATGGCTACACCTTC
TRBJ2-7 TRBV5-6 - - CASSGPTSYEQYF TGTGCCAGCAGCGGACCCACCTCCTACGAGCAGTACTTC
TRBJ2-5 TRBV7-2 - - CASSSSTAGRETQYF TGTGCCAGCAGCTCGTCGACGGCAGGGAGGGAGACCCAGTACTTC
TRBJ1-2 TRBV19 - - CASSGQRYGYTF TGTGCCAGTAGTGGACAGCGCTATGGCTACACCTTC
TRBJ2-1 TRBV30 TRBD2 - CAWRETGGLQFF TGTGCCTGGAGGGAGACGGGGGGTCTCCAGTTCTTC
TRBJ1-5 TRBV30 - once CAWSEGDSNQPQHF TGTGCCTGGAGTGAGGGGGATAGCAATCAGCCCCAGCATTTT
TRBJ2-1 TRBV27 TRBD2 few CASSLLAGAYNEQFF TGTGCCAGCAGTTTATTAGCGGGGGCCTACAATGAGCAGTTCTTC
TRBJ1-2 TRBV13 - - CASSSWVRGEGYTF TGTGCCAGCAGCTCGTGGGTCCGGGGCGAGGGCTACACCTTC
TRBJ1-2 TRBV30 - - CAWSRDRGYTF TGTGCCTGGAGCAGAGATAGAGGCTACACCTTC
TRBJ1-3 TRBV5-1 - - CASSLAGTIGGNTIYF TGCGCCAGCAGCTTGGCGGGGACAATCGGCGGAAACACCATATATTTT
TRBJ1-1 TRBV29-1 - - CSGGLGEAFF TGCAGCGGGGGCCTGGGGGAAGCTTTCTTT
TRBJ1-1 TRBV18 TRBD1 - CASNEQGTGEAFF TGTGCCAGCAACGAGCAGGGGACAGGTGAAGCTTTCTTT
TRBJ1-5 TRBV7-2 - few CASSLEMGLQPQHF TGTGCCAGCAGCTTAGAGATGGGGTTGCAGCCCCAGCATTTT
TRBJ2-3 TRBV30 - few CAWRIRVSTDTQYF TGTGCCTGGAGGATTCGGGTGAGCACAGATACGCAGTATTTT
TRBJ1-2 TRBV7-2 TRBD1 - CASSSDRGRGGYTF TGTGCCAGCAGCTCGGACAGGGGGCGCGGTGGCTACACCTTC
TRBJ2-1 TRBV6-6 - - CASKVDRSFRGDEQFF TGTGCCAGCAAAGTGGACAGGTCCTTCCGGGGGGATGAGCAGTTCTTC
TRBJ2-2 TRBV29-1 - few CSVRVTGELFF TGCAGCGTTAGGGTCACCGGGGAGCTGTTTTTT
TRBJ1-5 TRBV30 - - CAWSVEGNQPQHF TGTGCCTGGAGTGTGGAAGGGAATCAGCCCCAGCATTTT
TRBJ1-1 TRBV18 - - CASSPAQGYTEAFF TGTGCCAGCTCACCCGCCCAGGGTTACACTGAAGCTTTCTTT
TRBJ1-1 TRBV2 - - CASSTNTEAFF TGTGCCAGCAGTACGAACACTGAAGCTTTCTTT
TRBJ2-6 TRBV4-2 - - CASSRQGLTDFNVLTF TGTGCCAGCAGCAGGCAGGGCCTTACAGATTTCAACGTCCTGACTTTC
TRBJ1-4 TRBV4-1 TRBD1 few CASSQTDRGKLFF TGCGCCAGCAGCCAAACGGACAGGGGGAAACTGTTTTTT
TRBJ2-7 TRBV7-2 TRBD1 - CASSLGTGSYEQYF TGTGCCAGCAGCTTAGGGACAGGGTCCTACGAGCAGTACTTC